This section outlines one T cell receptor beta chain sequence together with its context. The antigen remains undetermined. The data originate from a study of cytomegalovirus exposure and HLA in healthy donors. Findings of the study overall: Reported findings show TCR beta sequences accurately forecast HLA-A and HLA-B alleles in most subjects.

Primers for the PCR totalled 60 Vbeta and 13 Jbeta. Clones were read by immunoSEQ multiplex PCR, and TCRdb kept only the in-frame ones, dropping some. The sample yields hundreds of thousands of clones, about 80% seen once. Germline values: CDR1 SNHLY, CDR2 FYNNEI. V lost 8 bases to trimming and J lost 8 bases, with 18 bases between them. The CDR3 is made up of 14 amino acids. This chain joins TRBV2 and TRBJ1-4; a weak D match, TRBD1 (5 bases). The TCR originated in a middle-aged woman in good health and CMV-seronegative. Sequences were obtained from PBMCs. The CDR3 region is CASCRVRVAEKLFF. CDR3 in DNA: TGTGCCAGCTGTCGGGTCAGGGTGGCCGAAAAACTGTTTTTT. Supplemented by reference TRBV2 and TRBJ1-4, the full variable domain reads EPEVTQTPSHQVTQMGQEVILRCVPISNHLYFYWYRQILGQKVEFLVSFYNNEISEKSEIFDDQFSVERPDGSNFTLKIRSTKLEDSAMYFCASCRVRVAEKLFFGSGTQLSVL.